The 5 T cell receptor beta chains in this list originate from one sample, sequenced in a study of blood T cells in healthy people across ages. Sample-barcoded 5' priming and a J-beta primer mix drove a second PCR of 7 to 11 cycles. One entry per CDR3 protein, called by TCRdb with MiXCR from the 5' RACE reads. The profile shows about 1.8 million distinct CDR3 sequences, less than 50% of them singletons. Sequencing was performed on blood. These receptors originate from a woman aged 35 to 49 in good health.

This clonotype has only a few counts. The chain combines TRBV13 with TRBJ2-3, with 7 bases fitting TRBD2. Trimming cost V 5 bases and J 4 bases; bases outside gene matches: 12. The CDR3 runs to 16 residues. Germline V gives CDR1 PRHDT, CDR2 FYEKMQ (reference sequence). The CDR3 nucleotides read TGTGCCAGCAGCCGCCCGACTAGCCAGGGCGCAGATACGCAGTATTTT. Translated, it gives CASSRPTSQGADTQYF.

The chain carries TRBV7-6 and TRBJ2-7; 13 nucleotides align to TRBD2. This CDR3 region has 16 residues. The J segment lost 4 bases and the V segment lost 4 bases, leaving 7 bases of the junction unmatched. Germline CDR1 reads SGHVS; CDR2 reads FNYEAQ. The CDR3 sequence is CASSSDPGLAGYEQYF. The CDR3 coding sequence is TGTGCCAGCAGCTCCGACCCGGGACTAGCGGGGTACGAGCAGTACTTC.

The rearrangement uses TRBV27 and TRBJ1-4; D is undetermined. The ends were cut back, 2 bases at V and 7 bases at J, with 14 bases in the middle. The length of the CDR3 is 15 residues. Germline CDR1 MNHEY, CDR2 SMNVEV (reference sequence). This CDR3 is CASSLLLEGGEKLFF. DNA of the CDR3: TGTGCCAGCAGTTTACTACTTGAAGGTGGTGAAAAACTGTTTTTT.

The chain links TRBV27 to TRBJ1-5, with unresolved D. V was trimmed by 2 bases and J by 5 bases, leaving 10 bases between them. This CDR3 spans 14 amino acids. From germline, CDR1 is MNHEY and CDR2 SMNVEV (reference sequence). The CDR3 DNA reads TGTGCCAGCAGTTTAAGTAACACCGATCAGCCCCAGCATTTT. Protein sequence: CASSLSNTDQPQHF.

The chain couples TRBV15 to TRBJ2-3; 7 bases are a match to TRBD2. The germline gives CDR1 LNHNV, CDR2 YYDKDF (reference sequence). J lost 2 bases, V lost 5 bases, and 7 bases had no gene match. This CDR3 spans 15 amino acids. CDR3 nucleotide sequence: TGTGCCACCAGCCCCGGCGGGGGAACCACAGATACGCAGTATTTT. Translating gives CATSPGGGTTDTQYF.